The entry that follows covers one T cell receptor (beta chain) sequence. What it binds is not known. The CDR3 runs to 16 residues. Between the trimmed V and J ends, which lost 2 bases and 0 bases, there was a span of 11 bases. Germline V gene data show CDR1 as MGHRA and CDR2 as YSYEKL. This specimen belongs to a study of neoadjuvant nivolumab and ipilimumab in lung cancer. Whole-study results and caveats: Only a single major-pathologic-response sample was available for clonality analysis. A small number of samples were TCR sequenced. TCR richness and clonality were higher in tumors than adjacent uninvolved lung.

Using immunoSEQ multiplex PCR, the repertoire was profiled, and TCRdb retains in-frame clones only, with some absent. The table lists about 30,000 clones, more than 80% of them singletons. V and J are TRBV4-1 and TRBJ1-5; D unresolved. The receptor was isolated from an adult with non-small cell lung cancer. The input for sequencing was tumor tissue, taken after neoadjuvant nivolumab, alone or with ipilimumab, at or shortly before surgery. CDR3 nucleotides: TGCGCCAGCAGCCAAAGTACGTCATATAGCAATCAGCCCCAGCATTTT. This sequence encodes CASSQSTSYSNQPQHF.